This T cell receptor (beta chain) was captured by sequencing in a study of vaccination effects on CD4 cells after COVID-19. On the study more broadly: Two-dose vaccination with either BNT162b2 or mRNA-1273 was given to the participants.

Looked up from germline, CDR1 is SQVTM and CDR2 is ANQGSEA. This CDR3 comprises 15 residues. Trimming shortened V by 0 bases and J by 1 base, and 12 bases separated the two germline ends. The method was immunoSEQ multiplex PCR; TCRdb's version includes in-frame clones alone and lacks a portion of them. Among 50,000 or so clones listed, approximately 75% were seen once. Sequencing was preceded by expansion of antigen-specific CD4+ T cells with viral peptide pools in the ViraFEST assay. Isolation of CD4+ T cells took place after less than 12 days of culture. The healthy vaccine recipients, who had no prior SARS-CoV-2 infection, showed negative nucleocapsid antibodies. To note about this clone: Antigen: not known.

Sequencing was performed on CD4+ T cells from PBMCs cultured with HCoV-OC43 spike peptides, taken before COVID-19 vaccination. Subset defined: HCoV-OC43 spike overlapping peptide pool stimulation. This rearrangement joins TRBV29-1 to TRBJ1-1, with a weak D call TRBD1 (6 bases). The clonotype comes from a human donor who received a COVID-19 vaccine. For the CDR3, the DNA is TGCAGCGTTGAAGATTCGGGGACACAGAACACTGAAGCTTTCTTT. Encoded protein: CSVEDSGTQNTEAFF.